The clone carrying this T cell receptor (beta chain) is a singleton in its sample. The antigen is undetermined. This entry comes from a study of cytomegalovirus exposure and HLA in healthy donors. In the PCR, 60 Vbeta and 13 Jbeta primers were used. Sequencing used immunoSEQ multiplex PCR; TCRdb keeps in-frame clones, though not all of them. This table has 90,000 to 150,000 clones, roughly 63% appearing once. General study findings and limits: A later analysis, which compared TCR beta chains of equal frequency, found the HLA-associated ones more clonally expanded. Certain indistinguishable V segments, among them TRBV6-2 and TRBV6-3, were excluded. In a later analysis, several top co-occurrence clusters appeared linked to parvovirus B19, influenza, CMV and Epstein-Barr virus.

The CDR3 covers 12 residues. V lost 3 bases and J lost 0, with 3 bases in between. Germline-derived CDR1 and CDR2 are ENHRY and SYGVKD. The chain carries TRBV10-3 and TRBJ2-7; D uncertain. This receptor was identified in a man in his forties in good health and CMV-seropositive. The source material was PBMCs. The CDR3, as DNA: TGTGCCATCAGTGACAGCTCCTACGAGCAGTACTTC. This gives the protein CAISDSSYEQYF.